These 13 T cell receptor beta chains were sequenced from one sample in a study of T cell responses to AZD1222 COVID-19 vaccine. Some clones are missing from TCRdb's copy, which holds only in-frame ones; the method was immunoSEQ multiplex PCR. The sample records fewer than 130,000 clones, around 90% being singletons. The sequences come from peripheral blood, collected 28 days after the second AZD1222 dose. All receptors come from an adult who received the AZD1222 COVID-19 vaccine.

The genes are TRBV4-1 and TRBJ2-1; D is perhaps TRBD2 (5 bases). Germline values: CDR1 MGHRA, CDR2 YSYEKL. The CDR3 has 15 residues. V was clipped by 0 bases and J by 6 bases, with 12 bases between them. The CDR3 is CASSQDTIGVNEQFF. The DNA for the CDR3 is TGCGCCAGCAGCCAAGATACAATCGGGGTCAATGAGCAGTTCTTC.

J is TRBJ2-7 and V is TRBV2; maybe TRBD2 (5 bases). This CDR3 region has 12 residues. The germline V and J ends were trimmed by 6 bases and 4 bases, with 10 bases remaining between them. The germline CDR1 and CDR2 sequences are SNHLY and FYNNEI. CDR3 nucleotides: TGTGCCAGCAGGTGGGAGAGTTACGAGCAGTACTTC. Its translation is CASRWESYEQYF.

The CDR3: CASSYGTSQPQHF. For the CDR3, the DNA is TGTGCCAGCAGCTATGGGACGTCCCAGCCCCAGCATTTT. The genes are TRBV5-4 and TRBJ1-5; D is perhaps TRBD1 (5 bases). Germline V lookup: CDR1 SGHNT, CDR2 YYREEE (reference sequence). The CDR3 spans 13 residues. The ends were cut back, 3 bases at V and 7 bases at J, with 11 bases in the middle. The full variable domain, its missing parts supplied by reference TRBV5-4 and TRBJ1-5, is ETGVTQSPTHLIKTRGQQVTLRCSSQSGHNTVSWYQQALGQGPQFIFQYYREEENGRGNFPPRFSGLQFPNYSSELNVNALELDDSALYLCASSYGTSQPQHFGDGTRLSIL.

This clone came up once. The chain joins TRBV7-2 to TRBJ2-2; a weak D match, TRBD2 (5 bases). This CDR3 comprises 15 residues. Per germline, CDR1 SGHTA and CDR2 FQGNSA. V lost 2 bases to trimming and J lost 1 base, with 8 bases between them. This CDR3 is CASSLNGMNTGELFF. CDR3 sequence (DNA): TGTGCCAGCAGCTTAAACGGGATGAACACCGGGGAGCTGTTTTTT.

This sequence joins TRBV5-1 and TRBJ1-4; TRBD1 aligns across 9 bases. Germline trimming cut 1 base from V and 4 bases from J; bases unmatched to any gene: 2. This CDR3 region has 15 residues. Germline-derived CDR1 and CDR2 are SGHRS and YFSETQ. The CDR3 DNA reads as TGCGCCAGCAGCTTGAGGGGACAGGGTAATGAAAAACTGTTTTTT. Translated, it gives CASSLRGQGNEKLFF. The whole variable domain, filled in from reference TRBV5-1 and TRBJ1-4, reads KAGVTQTPRYLIKTRGQQVTLSCSPISGHRSVSWYQQTPGQGLQFLFEYFSETQRNKGNFPGRFSGRQFSNSRSEMNVSTLELGDSALYLCASSLRGQGNEKLFFGSGTQLSVL.

The CDR3 DNA follows: TGCGCCAGCAGCGACGGACAGGATAACTATGGCTACACCTTC. The encoded protein is CASSDGQDNYGYTF. J is TRBJ1-2 and V is TRBV5-1; TRBD1 matches at 7 bases. The CDR3 runs to 14 residues. The V gene's germline CDR1 is SGHRS and CDR2 YFSETQ. With V trimmed by 4 bases and J by 1 base, 4 bases remained unmatched.

This chain links TRBV19 with TRBJ1-3, with D uncertain. Trimming shortened V by 6 bases and J by 0 bases, and 12 bases separated the two germline ends. The CDR3 is 15 residues long. Germline lookup yields CDR1 LNHDA and CDR2 SQIVND (reference sequence). CDR3 DNA sequence: TGTGCCAGTAGCATACAACCACGCTCTGGAAACACCATATATTTT. It encodes CASSIQPRSGNTIYF.

The CDR3 sequence is CASSLGGDLTEAFF. The CDR3 DNA reads as TGCGCCAGCAGCTTGGGCGGGGACTTGACTGAAGCTTTCTTT. The V gene is TRBV5-1, the J gene TRBJ1-1; tentative D call: TRBD1 (5 bases). Germline-derived CDR1 and CDR2 are SGHRS and YFSETQ. Deletions cut 0 bases from V and 5 bases from J, with 11 bases between. This CDR3 spans 14 amino acids.

The DNA for the CDR3 is TGCGCCAGCAGCCAAGATCCGAGGGGGAGTGAGACCCAGTACTTC. Its protein product is CASSQDPRGSETQYF. This chain links TRBV4-3 with TRBJ2-5; TRBD1 might be the D (6 bases). Germline loops: CDR1 LGHNA, CDR2 YSLEER. This CDR3 is 15 amino acids long. V was shortened by 0 bases and J by 5 bases, with 13 bases between the two germline ends.

CDR3 region: CASSSGTSGGNYEQYF. The CDR3 DNA is TGTGCCAGCAGCAGCGGGACTAGCGGGGGTAACTACGAGCAGTACTTC. V usage is TRBV7-6 and J usage is TRBJ2-7; 14 nucleotides agree with TRBD2. The V and J ends lost 5 bases and 3 bases, in that order; junction bases with no gene match: 6. Per the germline V gene, CDR1 is SGHVS and CDR2 is FNYEAQ. This CDR3 comprises 16 residues.

This sequence joins TRBV5-1 and TRBJ2-7; 8 bases line up with TRBD2. This CDR3 contains 15 residues. Per germline, CDR1 SGHRS and CDR2 YFSETQ. Trimming at V came to 2 bases and at J to 0 bases, leaving 4 bases not matched to a gene. The CDR3, as DNA: TGCGCCAGCAGCTTCAGCGGGGGAAGCTCCTACGAGCAGTACTTC. Translation gives CASSFSGGSSYEQYF.

CDR3 bases: TGCGCCAGCAGCTTGGGCGACTGGCAGAACACTGAAGCTTTCTTT. Protein: CASSLGDWQNTEAFF. The rearrangement links TRBV5-1 to TRBJ1-1; unclear D gene. V was trimmed by 0 bases and J by 1 base, leaving 10 bases between them. CDR1 and CDR2 (germline): SGHRS, YFSETQ. The CDR3 is made up of 15 amino acids.

This clone was detected only once. The chain couples TRBV5-4 to TRBJ1-2; no clear D gene. Trimming stripped 0 bases from V and 1 base from J, with 7 bases between. This CDR3 has 14 amino acids. Germline-derived CDR1 and CDR2 are SGHNT and YYREEE (reference sequence). This CDR3 reads CASSLGHYNYGYTF. In DNA form, the CDR3 reads TGTGCCAGCAGCTTGGGACACTATAACTATGGCTACACCTTC.